This entry is about one T cell receptor beta chain. Its cognate antigen is unknown. TCRdb independently ran MiXCR on the reads; one entry per CDR3 protein. The sample lists some 310,000 distinct CDR3 sequences, approximately 25% occurring once. The data belong to a study of T cell repertoires in cytomegalovirus infection. For the study at large: HLA-B-restricted CMV epitopes that are well studied were used alongside recently identified HLA-C-restricted ones.

This clonotype was sampled from a human donor in good health (CMV status not recorded). Some clones in this sample may be carry-over from other donors' samples. Material: cultured PBMCs, obtained from culture after CMV antigen stimulation.

CDR3 sequence: CATTPEAATYNEQFF. As DNA, the CDR3 is TGTGCCACCACCCCGGAGGCGGCCACCTACAATGAGCAGTTCTTC. The rearrangement joins TRBV15 to TRBJ2-1, with D perhaps TRBD2 (5 bases). V lost 7 bases and J lost 2, with 15 bases in between. Germline values: CDR1 LNHNV, CDR2 YYDKDF (reference sequence). The CDR3 consists of 15 residues.